This T cell receptor beta chain was recorded in a study of shared clonotypes between healthy human individuals. Germline V CDR1 and CDR2: SGHAT, FQDESV (reference sequence). J was trimmed by 7 bases and V by 7 bases; bases with no gene match: 11. The length of the CDR3 is 16 residues. Clones were read by immunoSEQ multiplex PCR, and TCRdb kept only the in-frame ones, dropping some. The sample holds approximately 720,000 clones, 72% seen once. The sample was memory CD4+ T cells sorted from blood. Subset noted: CD45RA-negative fraction. This clonotype was obtained from a woman aged 25 to 39 in good health. The chain combines TRBV11-1 with TRBJ2-1; TRBD2 aligns across 12 bases. The CDR3 loop is CASTLGSTSGGNEQFF. Written as DNA, the CDR3 is TGTGCCAGCACCTTGGGGTCGACTAGCGGGGGAAATGAGCAGTTCTTC.